Below, 17 T cell receptor beta chains from the same sample are listed, as sequenced in a study of CD8+CD57+ T cells in acquired aplastic anemia. Both TCR beta VDJ combination and CDR3 sequence profiling were carried out. Genomic DNA was the template for this profiling. Using its own MiXCR run on the reads, TCRdb lists one record per CDR3 protein. The profile shows around 190,000 distinct CDR3 sequences, roughly half of them singletons. The source material was sorted CD4+, CD8+, or CD8+CD57+ T cells (not recorded which) from PBMCs. The receptor source for this set is a human donor in good health, serving as a control.

The chain joins TRBV9 to TRBJ1-4; D gene ambiguous. There are 14 residues in the CDR3. Germline loops: CDR1 SGDLS, CDR2 YYNGEE. V was shortened by 4 bases and J by 6 bases, with 13 bases between the two germline ends. In DNA, the CDR3 is TGTGCCAGCAGCCATGGCGGGGAGGATGAAAAACTGTTTTTT. It translates to CASSHGGEDEKLFF.

Of note for this clonotype: This may be a read error: a much more frequent sequence differs by one nucleotide. The chain has TRBV6-5 and TRBJ2-7; D may correspond to TRBD1 or TRBD2 (5 bases each). CDR3 length equals 15 residues. Germline CDR1 MNHEY, CDR2 SVGAGI. The chain's CDR3 is CASSERAQGPYERYF. In DNA form, the CDR3 reads TGTGCCAGCAGTGAACGGGCCCAGGGACCCTACGAGCGGTACTTC.

This clonotype was detected many times. J is TRBJ2-1 and V is TRBV20-1; D is perhaps TRBD1 or TRBD2 (5 bases each). CDR1 and CDR2 (germline): DFQATT, SNEGSKA (reference sequence). This CDR3 contains 11 residues. Trimming took off 8 bases at V and 2 bases at J, with 7 bases between the two ends. The chain's CDR3 is CSSGPYNEQFF. In nucleotides, the CDR3 is TGCAGTTCGGGACCCTACAATGAGCAGTTCTTC.

The chain carries TRBV7-2 and TRBJ1-4, with 10 positions matching TRBD1. This CDR3 is 14 amino acids long. Germline V CDR1 and CDR2: SGHTA, FQGNSA. With V trimmed by 5 bases and J by 7 bases, 4 bases remained unmatched. CDR3 DNA: TGTGCCAGCAGCCGACAGGGGGCGCGTGAAAAACTGTTTTTT. Amino acid sequence: CASSRQGAREKLFF.

The CDR3 nucleotides read TGTGCCATCGGTGGGCAGGAAAACACTGAAGCTTTCTTT. It codes for CAIGGQENTEAFF. This sequence joins TRBV10-3 and TRBJ1-1; D is uncertain. Germline V gives CDR1 ENHRY, CDR2 SYGVKD. V was clipped by 8 bases and J by 2 bases, with 12 bases between them. The CDR3 sequence is 13 residues long.

V usage is TRBV2 and J usage is TRBJ2-3; no firm D call. V lost 6 bases, J lost 1 base, and 5 bases lay in between. The CDR3 sequence is 12 residues long. Per the germline V gene, CDR1 is SNHLY and CDR2 is FYNNEI. This chain's CDR3 is CASRSGTDTQYF. CDR3 nucleotides: TGTGCCAGCAGGTCGGGCACAGATACGCAGTATTTT. The full variable domain, its missing parts supplied by reference TRBV2 and TRBJ2-3, is EPEVTQTPSHQVTQMGQEVILRCVPISNHLYFYWYRQILGQKVEFLVSFYNNEISEKSEIFDDQFSVERPDGSNFTLKIRSTKLEDSAMYFCASRSGTDTQYFGPGTRLTVL.

In its sample, this clonotype was seen many times. This sequence joins TRBV6-5 and TRBJ2-1; D tentatively fits TRBD1 or TRBD2 (5 bases each). The CDR3 contains 13 residues. Between the trimmed V and J ends, which lost 8 bases and 5 bases, there was a span of 13 bases. The germline gives CDR1 MNHEY, CDR2 SVGAGI. In DNA form, the CDR3 reads TGTGCCAGCCGAAGGGACGGAAACAATGAGCAGTTCTTC. Translating gives CASRRDGNNEQFF.

This clonotype showed up many times. The chain is built from TRBV7-9 and TRBJ2-5; the D gene is possibly TRBD1 (5 bases). V dropped 1 base and J dropped 2 bases, with 11 bases sitting between them. Germline V gives CDR1 SEHNR, CDR2 FQNEAQ (reference sequence). This CDR3 is built from 15 residues. CDR3 sequence (DNA): TGTGCCAGCAGCTTAGTCCTTTCAGGGCAAGAGACCCAGTACTTC. Its protein is CASSLVLSGQETQYF.

About this clonotype itself: This may be a read error: a much more frequent sequence differs by one nucleotide. The rearrangement joins TRBV12-3 or TRBV12-4 to TRBJ2-1; D unresolved. CDR3 length equals 14 residues. CDR3 sequence reads: CASSSSNRYNEQSF. DNA for the CDR3: TGTGCCAGCAGTTCCTCTAACCGGTACAATGAGCAGTCCTTC.

The chain links TRBV7-2 to TRBJ2-1, with TRBD1 identical over 9 bases. The length of the CDR3 is 16 residues. CDR1 and CDR2 from the germline V gene are SGHTA and FQGNSA. Trimming at V came to 5 bases and at J to 3 bases, leaving 8 bases not matched to a gene. In DNA form, the CDR3 reads TGTGCCAGCAGCACCGGGACAGGGATTTTCTACAATGAGCAGTTCTTC. It yields the protein CASSTGTGIFYNEQFF.

This clonotype was recorded many times. The CDR3 region has the DNA TGCGCCAGCAGCTTGTTGACTAGCGCCTACGAGCAGTACTTC. This codes for CASSLLTSAYEQYF. J is TRBJ2-7 and V is TRBV5-1, with TRBD2 matching 8 bases. Unmatched junction bases numbered 2, after V lost 1 base and J lost 2 bases. CDR1 SGHRS and CDR2 YFSETQ come from the germline V gene. The CDR3 has 14 amino acids.

This clonotype has a handful of counts. This may come from a read error, since a much larger clone is one base off. The chain links TRBV6-5 to TRBJ1-6; 8 nucleotides line up with TRBD1. CDR1 MNHEY and CDR2 SVGAGI come from the germline V gene. There are 16 residues in the CDR3. The CDR3 here is CASSKRTGTYNSPLYF. Here the CDR3 DNA reads TGTGCCAGCAGTAAAAGGACAGGGACCTATAATTCACCCCTCTACTTT.

Many counts were recorded for this clonotype. This chain joins TRBV12-3 or TRBV12-4 and TRBJ1-3; 7 bases fit TRBD1. The CDR3 has 15 amino acids. The junction had 5 bases not matched to a gene; V was cut back by 2 bases and J by 4 bases. The CDR3 sequence: CASSLWTGGGNTIYF. The CDR3 coding sequence is TGTGCCAGCAGTTTATGGACAGGAGGAGGAAACACCATATATTTT.

This clonotype came up many times. This sequence joins TRBV18 and TRBJ1-6; possibly TRBD1 for D (6 bases). Trimming stripped 3 bases from V and 10 bases from J, with 16 bases between. The CDR3 is made up of 15 amino acids. Germline V gene lookup returns CDR1 KGHSH and CDR2 LQKENI. The CDR3 region has the DNA TGTGCCAGCTCACCTGAGGACAGAGGTCTGTCACCCCTCCACTTT. As protein: CASSPEDRGLSPLHF.

Only one count was recorded for this clonotype. Its ends do not fully match the called genes, so a read error is possible. V gene TRBV14 combines with J gene TRBJ2-2; TRBD2 matches 10 bases. Germline V gene sequence: CDR1 SGHDN, CDR2 FVKESK. The CDR3 runs 15 residues. This CDR3 is CASNPGLARTGELSF. As DNA, the CDR3 is TGTGCCAGCAACCCGGGACTAGCGCGCACCGGGGAGCTGTCCTTT.

In this sample, this clonotype turned up many times. The V and J genes are TRBV29-1 and TRBJ2-4, with 8 bases matching TRBD2. V gave up 0 bases and J gave up 1 base; unmatched junction bases: 5. The germline gives CDR1 SQVTM, CDR2 ANQGSEA. The CDR3 runs 16 residues. CDR3 sequence: CSVEEAGGRAKNIQYF. CDR3 DNA: TGCAGCGTTGAAGAGGCGGGGGGAAGGGCCAAAAACATTCAGTACTTC.

Ten or more counts support this clonotype. The rearrangement joins TRBV7-2 to TRBJ1-2, with a weak D call TRBD1 (5 bases). This CDR3 has 16 amino acids. V was shortened by 1 base and J by 8 bases, with 20 bases between the two germline ends. Germline assignment: CDR1 SGHTA and CDR2 FQGNSA. CDR3 coding DNA: TGTGCCAGCAGCTTAGGGGGTACAGGTTCAAGGGTGGGCTACACCTTC. Translated: CASSLGGTGSRVGYTF.